This T cell receptor beta chain is from a study of beta chain features in type 1 diabetes. Every isolated RNA sample was fully reverse transcribed, so sequencing captured expressed TCRB transcripts. Profiled with immunoSEQ multiplex PCR; TCRdb holds only in-frame clones, not every one. The profile covers 200,000 to 250,000 clones, with around 65% appearing a single time and approximately 0.053% taken by the ten largest. The J segment lost 4 bases and the V segment lost 5 bases, leaving 8 bases of the junction unmatched. The CDR3 runs to 15 residues. In germline, CDR1 is SGHAT, CDR2 FQNNGV. Study-wide results and limits: When Type 1 diabetes patients were examined, their TCRB CDR3s proved moderately but significantly shorter in all four CD4+ subsets. PCR might preferentially amplify shorter templates, equally in patients and controls. The naive, central memory and Treg TCRB repertoires looked more alike in patients than they did in healthy donors.

In the case of this clone: Antigen specificity is unknown.

Researchers reported sorting CD4+ naive, central memory, regulatory and stem cell-like memory cells via CD45RO/CCR7/CD25/CD127/CD95/CD27. The clonotype originates from a man aged 30 to 39 in good health. Sequenced sample: naive CD4+ T cells from blood. V and J are TRBV11-2 and TRBJ2-3; TRBD1 agrees at 8 bases. The CDR3 reads CASSGQGKGSDTQYF. The DNA of the CDR3 is TGTGCCAGCAGCGGACAGGGTAAAGGTTCAGATACGCAGTATTTT. The whole variable domain, filled in from reference TRBV11-2 and TRBJ2-3, reads EAGVAQSPRYKIIEKRQSVAFWCNPISGHATLYWYQQILGQGPKLLIQFQNNGVVDDSQLPKDRFSAERLKGVDSTLKIQPAKLEDSAVYLCASSGQGKGSDTQYFGPGTRLTVL.